The 27 T cell receptor beta chains below come from one sample, sequenced in a study of Ad26.COV2.S vaccination and SARS-CoV-2 variants (dated by TCRdb to about 2021). Library generation was performed with the immunoSEQ multiplex PCR assay. TCRdb's version of the immuneACCESS table is confined to in-frame rearrangements and falls short of the full clone set. An unresolved V gene accounts for under half of the shortfall where checked; the remainder is of unknown origin. For this sample the table gives around 240,000 clones, of which approximately 88% were detected only once. Jointly, the top ten make up about 11% of the sample. What this sample's treatment or condition label stands for: 15 to 20 received Ad26.COV2.S at low or high dose, single or two shots; about five received placebo; per-sample allocation not given. Repertoires of vaccine and placebo recipients were sequenced from samples taken on day 63 after the first injection.

The sequencing here drew on peripheral blood, taken in a trial of Ad26.COV2.S vaccine versus placebo. The receptors shown here come from a person aged 18-60 years who received the Ad26.COV2.S COVID-19 vaccine or a placebo.

V gene TRBV28 combines with J gene TRBJ2-1; TRBD2 matches at 8 bases. CDR3 length: 14 residues. The V gene's germline CDR1 is MDHEN and CDR2 SYDVKM. The V and J ends lost 6 bases and 6 bases, in that order; junction bases with no gene match: 7. CDR3 bases: TGTGCCAGCAGCGGACTAGCATCAGTCAATGAGCAGTTCTTC. Amino acids: CASSGLASVNEQFF.

This chain links TRBV5-6 with TRBJ1-2; D not certain. V gave up 5 bases and J gave up 2 bases, with 13 bases separating them. This CDR3 spans 14 amino acids. Germline CDR1 is SGHDT and CDR2 is YYEEEE. CDR3 nucleotide sequence: TGTGCCAGCAGTTACCGACCGGGAAACTATGGCTACACCTTC. Protein product: CASSYRPGNYGYTF.

This chain uses TRBV4-2 with TRBJ2-3; no firm D call. The CDR3 has 16 residues. The germline V gene encodes CDR1 LGHNA and CDR2 YNFKEQ. V lost 0 bases to trimming and J lost 2 bases, with 12 bases between them. The DNA for the CDR3 is TGTGCCAGCAGCCAAGATTGGAGTTCTTACACAGATACGCAGTATTTT. Its protein is CASSQDWSSYTDTQYF.

The genes are TRBV28 and TRBJ1-5; 12 bases match TRBD1. V was clipped by 2 bases and J by 6 bases; unmatched bases: 11. Germline assignment: CDR1 MDHEN and CDR2 SYDVKM. The CDR3 runs to 18 residues. This CDR3 is CASSLIPGQGAGRQPQHF. The DNA of the CDR3 is TGTGCCAGCAGTTTAATCCCGGGACAGGGGGCAGGTCGTCAGCCCCAGCATTTT.

The chain carries TRBV24-1 and TRBJ2-1; D tentatively fits TRBD1 or TRBD2 (5 bases each). CDR3 length: 16 residues. Germline V gene data show CDR1 as KGHDR and CDR2 as SFDVKD. Trimming took off 4 bases at V and 6 bases at J, with 18 bases between the two ends. As DNA, the CDR3 is TGTGCCACCAGTGACCCAACTAGAGGGGTTGTCAATGAGCAGTTCTTC. Its protein is CATSDPTRGVVNEQFF.

The rearrangement uses TRBV18 and TRBJ2-4; TRBD2 might be the D (5 bases). The CDR3 sequence is 17 residues long. Germline V CDR1 and CDR2: KGHSH, LQKENI. V lost 3 bases and J 0 bases, leaving 15 bases between the germline ends. Written as DNA, the CDR3 is TGTGCCAGCTCACCGGCGACACGTGGACTAGCCAAAAACATTCAGTACTTC. It codes for CASSPATRGLAKNIQYF.

The chain has TRBV29-1 and TRBJ2-7; D not resolved. The CDR3 spans 13 residues. In germline, CDR1 is SQVTM, CDR2 ANQGSEA. V was shortened by 5 bases and J by 4 bases, with 15 bases between the two germline ends. The CDR3 here is CSVLNADRYEQYF. The CDR3 DNA reads TGCAGCGTTCTTAACGCAGACCGTTACGAGCAGTACTTC.

The V and J genes are TRBV11-1 and TRBJ2-3; 10 nucleotides line up with TRBD1. This CDR3 comprises 15 residues. The germline CDR1 and CDR2 sequences are SGHAT and FQDESV (reference sequence). Losses at the gene ends were 5 bases for V and 4 bases for J; bases not matched to a gene: 6. The CDR3 sequence is CASSPTGGEADTQYF. The CDR3 DNA sequence: TGTGCCAGCAGCCCGACAGGGGGCGAAGCAGATACGCAGTATTTT.

The V gene is TRBV11-2, the J gene TRBJ1-2, with 8 bases fitting TRBD1. V gave up 5 bases and J gave up 6 bases; unmatched junction bases: 14. CDR3 length: 16 residues. Germline V gene lookup returns CDR1 SGHAT and CDR2 FQNNGV. The DNA of the CDR3 is TGTGCCAGCAGCCCAGATTTATATGACAGGGGCAATGGCTACACCTTC. Amino acid sequence: CASSPDLYDRGNGYTF.

The V gene is TRBV15, the J gene TRBJ2-3; 7 bases line up with TRBD2. Germline V gives CDR1 LNHNV, CDR2 YYDKDF (reference sequence). V lost 0 bases and J lost 0; bases outside the gene matches: 0. This CDR3 has 15 residues. The CDR3 reads CATSRERGSTDTQYF. The CDR3 DNA reads TGTGCCACCAGCAGAGAGCGGGGGAGCACAGATACGCAGTATTTT.

The chain is built from TRBV23-1 and TRBJ2-1; 10 bases are shared with TRBD2. TRBV23-1 qualifies as an ORF whose function is uncertain. The CDR3 covers 20 residues. J lost 0 bases, V lost 5 bases, and 16 bases had no gene match. Here the CDR3 reads CASSFPGTSDCYSSYNEQFF. The CDR3 DNA is TGCGCCAGCAGTTTCCCCGGGACTAGCGACTGTTACAGCTCCTACAATGAGCAGTTCTTC.

The chain links TRBV4-1 to TRBJ2-1; no definite D call. CDR1 MGHRA and CDR2 YSYEKL come from the germline V gene. Trimming pared 5 bases from V and 8 bases from J, leaving 13 bases between. The CDR3 runs to 13 residues. The CDR3 nucleotides read TGCGCCAGCAGCGGCACCCGAAGAGATGAGCAGTTCTTC. Its translation is CASSGTRRDEQFF.

J is TRBJ2-7 and V is TRBV7-3; 9 nucleotides agree with TRBD1. V trimming: 5 bases; J trimming: 7 bases; junction bases outside the gene matches: 18. CDR1 SGHTA and CDR2 FQGTGA come from the germline V gene. The CDR3 is 17 amino acids. This chain's CDR3 is CASSVGVAGTGRGEQYF. The CDR3 nucleotides are TGTGCCAGCAGCGTAGGTGTCGCCGGGACAGGGAGAGGAGAGCAGTACTTC. The full variable domain, its missing parts supplied by reference TRBV7-3 and TRBJ2-7, is GAGVSQTPSNKVTEKGKYVELRCDPISGHTALYWYRQSLGQGPEFLIYFQGTGAADDSGLPNDRFFAVRPEGSVSTLKIQRTERGDSAVYLCASSVGVAGTGRGEQYFGPGTRLTVT.

The rearrangement uses TRBV5-1 and TRBJ2-1; TRBD2 aligns across 10 bases. The CDR3 totals 16 residues. From germline, CDR1 is SGHRS and CDR2 YFSETQ. V was clipped by 3 bases and J by 9 bases; unmatched bases: 12. In DNA form, the CDR3 reads TGCGCCAGCAGCTGGACACCAGCGGGGGGGCTCGGTGAGCAGTTCTTC. It encodes CASSWTPAGGLGEQFF.

This clone was recorded once. The chain joins TRBV5-4 to TRBJ2-2, with D tentatively TRBD1 or TRBD2 (7 bases each). The CDR3 is made up of 15 amino acids. Germline V lookup: CDR1 SGHNT, CDR2 YYREEE (reference sequence). Between the trimmed V and J ends, which lost 6 bases and 5 bases, there was a span of 17 bases. CDR3 protein: CASNRGGAGTGELFF. The CDR3 nucleotides read TGTGCCAGCAACAGGGGAGGGGCGGGGACCGGGGAGCTGTTTTTT. The full variable domain, in which reference TRBV5-4 and TRBJ2-2 provide the parts outside the CDR3, is ETGVTQSPTHLIKTRGQQVTLRCSSQSGHNTVSWYQQALGQGPQFIFQYYREEENGRGNFPPRFSGLQFPNYSSELNVNALELDDSALYLCASNRGGAGTGELFFGEGSRLTVL.

The chain has TRBV6-5 and TRBJ1-1, with 7 bases matching TRBD1. This CDR3 is built from 15 residues. Losses at the gene ends were 6 bases for V and 1 base for J; bases not matched to a gene: 8. Germline V gene lookup returns CDR1 MNHEY and CDR2 SVGAGI. The CDR3 nucleotides are TGTGCCAGCAGACAACCGGGACAGACGAACACTGAAGCTTTCTTT. This gives the protein CASRQPGQTNTEAFF.

The chain links TRBV6-5 to TRBJ1-5; a weak D match, TRBD1 (6 bases). Looked up from germline, CDR1 is MNHEY and CDR2 is SVGAGI. The CDR3 is 14 residues long. The CDR3 DNA follows: TGTGCAACTCGGCAGGGGCTCGACAATCAGCCCCAGCATTTT. As protein: CATRQGLDNQPQHF.

The chain is built from TRBV27 and TRBJ1-1; no clear D. The germline V gene encodes CDR1 MNHEY and CDR2 SMNVEV (reference sequence). This CDR3 is built from 14 residues. V shed 3 bases and J shed 5 bases, with 13 bases lying between them. The CDR3 region has the DNA TGTGCCAGCAGTTTCGACCGCAGAGGGACTGAAGCTTTCTTT. Translating it yields CASSFDRRGTEAFF.

V and J are TRBV6-2 or TRBV6-3 and TRBJ2-1; no clear D. The germline V gene has CDR1 MNHEY and CDR2 SVGEGT. V lost 0 bases, J lost 10 bases, and 7 bases lay in between. The CDR3 sequence is 12 residues long. The CDR3 DNA sequence: TGTGCCAGCAGTTACTCGGACCCAGAGCAGTTCTTC. Residues: CASSYSDPEQFF.

This clone was recorded once. The chain joins TRBV28 to TRBJ2-1, with D unresolved. V lost 7 bases to trimming and J lost 1 base, with 8 bases between them. Looked up from germline, CDR1 is MDHEN and CDR2 is SYDVKM. This CDR3 spans 13 amino acids. In DNA form, the CDR3 reads TGTGCCAGCATGTTCGGGTCCTACAATGAGCAGTTCTTC. Protein product: CASMFGSYNEQFF.

The chain joins TRBV4-1 to TRBJ2-5; 8 nucleotides agree with TRBD2. The length of the CDR3 is 15 residues. J gave up 4 bases and V 1 base, and 5 bases lay outside the gene matches. The germline CDR1 and CDR2 sequences are MGHRA and YSYEKL. CDR3 loop: CASSQVPGGAETQYF. The CDR3, as DNA: TGCGCCAGCAGCCAAGTCCCGGGAGGGGCAGAGACCCAGTACTTC.

This chain uses TRBV5-1 with TRBJ2-1; D might be TRBD1 (5 bases). The V end was cut by 4 bases, the J end by 8 bases, with 16 bases between. Germline V lookup: CDR1 SGHRS, CDR2 YFSETQ. The CDR3 totals 14 residues. Here the CDR3 reads CASSTETLGDEQFF. CDR3 bases: TGCGCCAGCAGCACAGAAACCCTAGGGGATGAGCAGTTCTTC.

The V gene is TRBV5-1, the J gene TRBJ1-2; D gene ambiguous. Germline V CDR1 and CDR2: SGHRS, YFSETQ. V was cut by 0 bases and J by 4 bases, with 13 bases left in between. The CDR3 length is 15 residues. CDR3 protein: CASSLGLEGGYGYTF. CDR3 bases: TGCGCCAGCAGCTTGGGCCTCGAAGGAGGCTATGGCTACACCTTC.

In DNA, the CDR3 is TGTGCCAGCAGCCAAGGGACAGTTTATCAGCCCCAGCATTTT. Translated: CASSQGTVYQPQHF. The V call is TRBV4-2, the J call TRBJ1-5; TRBD1 might be the D (6 bases). Germline V lookup: CDR1 LGHNA, CDR2 YNFKEQ. The CDR3 is 14 amino acids. The ends were cut back, 1 base at V and 5 bases at J, with 9 bases in the middle.

The gene calls are TRBV12-3 or TRBV12-4 and TRBJ2-1, with D uncertain. V was pared by 8 bases and J by 6 bases, with 14 bases between. The CDR3 is made up of 13 amino acids. CDR3 amino acids: CASGSDTSNEQFF. The CDR3 DNA follows: TGTGCCAGCGGCTCAGATACGAGCAATGAGCAGTTCTTC.

The chain links TRBV9 to TRBJ2-1; 8 nucleotides line up with TRBD2. The CDR3 is 16 amino acids. Germline V gene sequence: CDR1 SGDLS, CDR2 YYNGEE. Trimming took 0 bases from V and 0 from J; bases not matched to a gene: 2. CDR3 DNA: TGTGCCAGCAGCGTAGAAACTAGCGGCTCCTACAATGAGCAGTTCTTC. Translating gives CASSVETSGSYNEQFF.

This chain links TRBV5-5 with TRBJ1-5; D is ambiguous. CDR1 is SGHKS and CDR2 is YYEKEE in the germline V gene (reference sequence). The CDR3 is made up of 16 amino acids. The V end lost 1 base, the J end lost 1 base, and 12 bases lay between the germline ends. CDR3 in amino acids: CASSLTTTPSNQPQHF. The CDR3 coding sequence is TGTGCCAGCAGCTTGACCACGACACCGAGCAATCAGCCCCAGCATTTT.